The 13 T cell receptor beta chains below were found in one sample sequenced in a study of cytomegalovirus exposure and HLA in healthy donors (TCRdb year 2017). Library preparation employed the immunoSEQ multiplex PCR assay. For the multiplex PCR, a mixture combining 60 forward primers for TCR Vbeta segments and 13 reverse primers for TCR Jbeta segments was used. In TCRdb, the immuneACCESS table is reduced to in-frame sequences with V and J assigned. These tables do not hold every clone; where another copy was compared, an unresolved V gene accounts for under half, and the others remain unexplained. Within this sample are over 150,000 clones, with around nine tenths of them counted one time only. The ten most abundant clones make up about 0.93% of the sample. The sample was PBMCs. Source of these receptors: a woman aged 30 to 39 in good health and CMV-seronegative.

The chain is built from TRBV7-6 and TRBJ2-7, with a weak D call TRBD1 (6 bases). V dropped 5 bases and J dropped 2 bases, with 19 bases sitting between them. This CDR3 has 16 amino acids. Germline CDR1 reads SGHVS; CDR2 reads FNYEAQ. Written as DNA, the CDR3 is TGTGCCAGCAGCCGCCCCAGGGGTGGAGGAACCTACGAGCAGTACTTC. It yields the protein CASSRPRGGGTYEQYF.

J is TRBJ1-3 and V is TRBV7-8; D is undetermined. Germline assignment: CDR1 SGHVS and CDR2 FQNEAQ. The V end lost 4 bases, the J end lost 5 bases, and 15 bases lay between the germline ends. The length of the CDR3 is 15 residues. CDR3 in amino acids: CASSYGRGLRNTIYF. CDR3 sequence (DNA): TGTGCCAGCAGCTACGGACGGGGTCTGCGAAACACCATATATTTT.

This clone occurred a few times. J is TRBJ2-5 and V is TRBV6-5, with a tentative D call TRBD1 (5 bases). The V end lost 0 bases, the J end lost 2 bases, and 7 bases lay between the germline ends. In germline, CDR1 is MNHEY, CDR2 SVGAGI. This CDR3 has 14 amino acids. CDR3 nucleotide sequence: TGTGCCAGCAGTTACTCGGCAGGGCAAGAGACCCAGTACTTC. Translation gives CASSYSAGQETQYF.

This clone has just a few counts. The chain employs TRBV6-1 and TRBJ1-2, with TRBD1 matching over 8 bases. CDR1 is MNHNS, CDR2 SASEGT, per germline. The CDR3 runs 15 residues. J lost 7 bases, V lost 6 bases, and 13 bases had no gene match. The CDR3 is CASSASTGGEGGYTF. In nucleotides, the CDR3 is TGTGCCAGCAGCGCCTCAACAGGGGGAGAGGGTGGCTACACCTTC.

V usage is TRBV11-2 and J usage is TRBJ2-3; TRBD1 might be the D (5 bases). The V gene lost 3 bases and the J gene lost 5 bases, with 12 bases spanning the gap. The CDR3 contains 14 residues. Germline CDR1 SGHAT, CDR2 FQNNGV. The CDR3 region has the DNA TGTGCCAGCAGCTTTTCCTCAGGGTTAGATACGCAGTATTTT. It yields the protein CASSFSSGLDTQYF.

V is TRBV7-7 and J is TRBJ2-2; 9 bases agree with TRBD1. This CDR3 spans 15 amino acids. J lost 7 bases, V lost 5 bases, and 8 bases had no gene match. Germline V gives CDR1 SSHAT, CDR2 FNYEAQ (reference sequence). The CDR3 loop reads CASSPQTGGSGELFF. The CDR3 region has the DNA TGTGCCAGCAGCCCTCAGACAGGGGGGAGCGGGGAGCTGTTTTTT.

This chain's CDR3 is CASKQGTAESSYEQYF. CDR3 nucleotides: TGCGCCAGCAAACAAGGGACAGCCGAGAGCTCCTACGAGCAGTACTTC. The V gene is TRBV5-1, the J gene TRBJ2-7; 7 nucleotides align to TRBD1. CDR3 size: 16 residues. With V trimmed by 6 bases and J by 0 bases, 12 bases remained unmatched. Germline V gene lookup returns CDR1 SGHRS and CDR2 YFSETQ. The full variable domain, in which reference TRBV5-1 and TRBJ2-7 provide the parts outside the CDR3, is KAGVTQTPRYLIKTRGQQVTLSCSPISGHRSVSWYQQTPGQGLQFLFEYFSETQRNKGNFPGRFSGRQFSNSRSEMNVSTLELGDSALYLCASKQGTAESSYEQYFGPGTRLTVT.

The rearrangement uses TRBV6-5 and TRBJ1-3; no clear D gene. The V end lost 8 bases, the J end lost 0 bases, and 5 bases lay between the germline ends. Germline lookup yields CDR1 MNHEY and CDR2 SVGAGI. The CDR3 extends over 12 amino acids. The CDR3 bases are TGTGCCAGCCGCAGCTCTGGAAACACCATATATTTT. Protein sequence: CASRSSGNTIYF.

The chain combines TRBV5-1 with TRBJ2-7, with TRBD2 identical over 15 bases. Germline CDR1 is SGHRS and CDR2 is YFSETQ. After removal of 4 bases from V and 1 base from J, the junction contained 6 bases not matched to a gene. This CDR3 region has 17 residues. The CDR3 here is CASSPGLAGGPSYEQYF. Written as DNA, the CDR3 is TGCGCCAGCAGCCCCGGACTAGCGGGAGGGCCTTCCTACGAGCAGTACTTC.

The chain has TRBV27 and TRBJ1-4; D is ambiguous. V was shortened by 8 bases and J by 9 bases, with 16 bases between the two germline ends. This CDR3 region has 13 residues. Per the germline V gene, CDR1 is MNHEY and CDR2 is SMNVEV (reference sequence). CDR3 sequence (DNA): TGTGCCAGCGGATTCGTGGGCTTCCAAAAACTGTTTTTT. This codes for CASGFVGFQKLFF. The full variable domain, in which reference TRBV27 and TRBJ1-4 provide the parts outside the CDR3, is EAQVTQNPRYLITVTGKKLTVTCSQNMNHEYMSWYRQDPGLGLRQIYYSMNVEVTDKGDVPEGYKVSRKEKRNFPLILESPSPNQTSLYFCASGFVGFQKLFFGSGTQLSVL.

This chain connects TRBV2 to TRBJ1-1; TRBD1 is a possible D gene (5 bases). Per the germline V gene, CDR1 is SNHLY and CDR2 is FYNNEI. V was clipped by 7 bases and J by 1 base, with 22 bases between them. The CDR3 consists of 17 residues. The CDR3: CASIKEGLSRANTEAFF. CDR3 sequence (DNA): TGTGCCAGCATTAAAGAGGGACTCTCCAGGGCGAACACTGAAGCTTTCTTT.

The chain employs TRBV18 and TRBJ2-4; 10 nucleotides match TRBD2. Per germline, CDR1 KGHSH and CDR2 LQKENI. The J segment lost 3 bases and the V segment lost 5 bases, leaving 10 bases of the junction unmatched. The CDR3 is 17 residues long. CDR3 nucleotides: TGTGCCAGCTCAGAAAGGGTAGCGGGAGGTGGCAAAAACATTCAGTACTTC. This gives the protein CASSERVAGGGKNIQYF.

This chain joins TRBV9 and TRBJ1-1; no clear D. This CDR3 spans 13 amino acids. Trimming cost V 0 bases and J 4 bases, with 7 bases left between them. Per the germline V gene, CDR1 is SGDLS and CDR2 is YYNGEE. CDR3 sequence reads: CASSVARGTEAFF. The DNA of the CDR3 is TGTGCCAGCAGCGTAGCGCGAGGCACTGAAGCTTTCTTT.